These 17 T cell receptor beta chains originate from one sample sequenced in a study of T-cell reconstitution after alpha-beta-depleted transplantation in children. It was with unique molecular identifiers that the TCRbeta library was prepared. TCRdb ran MiXCR on the PCR reads and lists one entry per CDR3 protein. This table holds 45,000 to 70,000 distinct CDR3 sequences, 35% to 55% found once. The specimen comprised PBMCs, mostly from graft donor cells, sampled 360 days after TCRalphabeta/CD19-depleted stem cell transplant. These receptors were collected from a male patient under 18 who had a stem cell transplant for acute lymphoblastic leukemia, so the T cells may come from the graft donor.

This clonotype has a handful of counts. The rearrangement joins TRBV12-3 or TRBV12-4 to TRBJ2-7; 8 bases are shared with TRBD1. The CDR3 runs 16 residues. The V segment lost 0 bases and the J segment 4 bases; nucleotides outside the gene matches: 8. This CDR3 is CASSLAEQGASYEQYF. Here the CDR3 DNA reads TGTGCCAGCAGTTTAGCGGAGCAGGGGGCGTCGTACGAGCAGTACTTC.

This clonotype showed up just a few times. This chain joins TRBV18 and TRBJ2-1, with 13 bases lining up with TRBD2. The CDR3 totals 16 residues. V gave up 6 bases and J gave up 8 bases; unmatched junction bases: 10. Germline CDR1 reads KGHSH; CDR2 reads LQKENI. As DNA, the CDR3 is TGTGCCAGCTCTCCGGGACTAGCGGGATTCGGAGATGAGCAGTTCTTC. Encoded protein: CASSPGLAGFGDEQFF.

There are a few counts of this clonotype. This chain uses TRBV12-3 or TRBV12-4 with TRBJ1-1; D unresolved. With 1 base removed from V and 10 bases from J, the gap between germline ends came to 10 bases. CDR3 size: 12 residues. CDR3 sequence (DNA): TGTGCCAGCAGTTTAGGGCAATATAGAGCTTTCTTT. Its translation is CASSLGQYRAFF.

This clonotype occurred a few times. The chain carries TRBV9 and TRBJ2-1; 11 bases are shared with TRBD1. The CDR3 contains 14 residues. The V segment lost 4 bases and the J segment 8 bases; nucleotides outside the gene matches: 5. The germline V gene encodes CDR1 SGDLS and CDR2 YYNGEE. CDR3 DNA sequence: TGTGCCAGCAGCTCATGGACAGGGGGCGATGAGCAGTTCTTC. It translates to CASSSWTGGDEQFF.

The chain carries TRBV28 and TRBJ2-5; D possibly matches TRBD1 or TRBD2 (6 bases each). Germline V gene data show CDR1 as MDHEN and CDR2 as SYDVKM. Trimming cost V 3 bases and J 5 bases, with 10 bases left between them. The CDR3 runs 13 residues. The CDR3, as DNA: TGTGCCAGCAGTTTGCAGGGGAGGGAGACCCAGTACTTC. This encodes CASSLQGRETQYF.

The chain employs TRBV29-1 and TRBJ2-1; D unresolved. The CDR3 runs to 14 residues. The V end was cut by 4 bases, the J end by 1 base, with 11 bases between. CDR1 and CDR2 from the germline V gene are SQVTM and ANQGSEA. DNA of the CDR3: TGCAGCGTTGTGGGTGATGGGTCCTACAATGAGCAGTTCTTC. It specifies CSVVGDGSYNEQFF.

The chain uses TRBV7-8 and TRBJ2-2; D is uncertain. Germline CDR1 reads SGHVS; CDR2 reads FQNEAQ. This CDR3 is built from 12 residues. V lost 2 bases and J lost 4, with 2 bases in between. This CDR3 is CASSLSTGELFF. CDR3 sequence (DNA): TGTGCCAGCAGCTTATCCACCGGGGAGCTGTTTTTT. The whole variable domain, remainder taken from reference TRBV7-8 and TRBJ2-2, is GAGVSQSPRYKVAKRGQDVALRCDPISGHVSLFWYQQALGQGPEFLTYFQNEAQLDKSGLPSDRFFAERPEGSVSTLKIQRTQQEDSAVYLCASSLSTGELFFGEGSRLTVL.

The rearrangement joins TRBV7-9 to TRBJ2-2; D not resolved. The germline CDR1 and CDR2 sequences are SEHNR and FQNEAQ (reference sequence). With 1 base removed from V and 7 bases from J, the gap between germline ends came to 10 bases. The CDR3 runs to 14 residues. Here the CDR3 reads CASSLGPLSGELFF. The DNA of the CDR3 is TGTGCCAGCAGCTTAGGGCCCCTGAGCGGGGAGCTGTTTTTT.

The V call is TRBV2, the J call TRBJ2-1; the D gene could be TRBD1 or TRBD2 (6 bases each). CDR1 is SNHLY and CDR2 is FYNNEI in the germline V gene. This CDR3 has 18 amino acids. V was pared by 6 bases and J by 6 bases, with 27 bases between. CDR3 in amino acids: CASRRTYSAGPRGNEQFF. In DNA, the CDR3 is TGTGCCAGCAGGCGGACTTACTCGGCGGGACCCAGGGGCAATGAGCAGTTCTTC.

The chain has TRBV29-1 and TRBJ1-2, with no clear D. The V end was cut by 6 bases, the J end by 0 bases, with 8 bases between. The germline V gene has CDR1 SQVTM and CDR2 ANQGSEA. The CDR3 is made up of 12 amino acids. CDR3 sequence: CSVDKANYGYTF. The CDR3 nucleotides read TGCAGCGTAGACAAAGCTAACTATGGCTACACCTTC.

The chain has TRBV5-6 and TRBJ2-3, with 14 bases matching TRBD2. V was pared by 3 bases and J by 7 bases, with 7 bases of the junction left unmatched. CDR3 size: 16 residues. Germline V gene lookup returns CDR1 SGHDT and CDR2 YYEEEE. CDR3 nucleotide sequence: TGTGCCAGCAGCTACAAGACTAGCGGGGGGGCGAATACGCAGTATTTT. It encodes CASSYKTSGGANTQYF.

The V call is TRBV4-1, the J call TRBJ2-7; tentatively, D is TRBD1 (6 bases). The CDR3 contains 18 residues. Germline values: CDR1 MGHRA, CDR2 YSYEKL. V gave up 4 bases and J gave up 1 base, with 23 bases separating them. Here the CDR3 reads CASSPQGPTGYASYEQYF. The DNA for the CDR3 is TGCGCCAGCAGCCCTCAGGGTCCGACAGGATACGCTTCCTACGAGCAGTACTTC.

This clonotype came up a few times. The chain has TRBV6-5 and TRBJ1-5, with D uncertain. This CDR3 spans 17 amino acids. Trimming took 4 bases from V and 0 from J, leaving 16 bases between them. Germline V gives CDR1 MNHEY, CDR2 SVGAGI. CDR3 DNA sequence: TGTGCCAGCAGTTCTACTGACCGTCGCCATAGCAATCAGCCCCAGCATTTT. It specifies CASSSTDRRHSNQPQHF.

This clonotype was found a few times. CDR3 sequence (DNA): TGCAGCGTTGAAGATCTCGGCAATGAGCAGTTCTTC. This sequence encodes CSVEDLGNEQFF. The J gene is TRBJ2-1, the V gene TRBV29-1; D unresolved. This CDR3 region has 12 residues. V was cut by 0 bases and J by 6 bases, with 6 bases left in between. Germline-derived CDR1 and CDR2 are SQVTM and ANQGSEA.

V and J are TRBV5-1 and TRBJ2-1; D unclear. CDR3 length: 13 residues. V lost 1 base to trimming and J lost 4 bases, with 6 bases between them. Germline V CDR1 and CDR2: SGHRS, YFSETQ. CDR3 loop: CASSLRNYNEQFF. DNA for the CDR3: TGCGCCAGCAGCTTGAGGAATTACAATGAGCAGTTCTTC. Variable domain in full (rest from reference TRBV5-1 and TRBJ2-1): KAGVTQTPRYLIKTRGQQVTLSCSPISGHRSVSWYQQTPGQGLQFLFEYFSETQRNKGNFPGRFSGRQFSNSRSEMNVSTLELGDSALYLCASSLRNYNEQFFGPGTRLTVL.

The chain links TRBV7-8 to TRBJ2-6; 10 positions match TRBD1. V lost 6 bases, J lost 4 bases, and 12 bases stayed unmatched. CDR1 is SGHVS and CDR2 is FQNEAQ in the germline V gene. The CDR3 has 18 residues. The CDR3 DNA follows: TGTGCCAGCAGTCACCGTGACAGGGGGCCGCAGGGGGCCAACGTCCTGACTTTC. Amino acid sequence: CASSHRDRGPQGANVLTF.

V usage is TRBV4-3 and J usage is TRBJ1-2; maybe TRBD1 (6 bases). The CDR3 consists of 15 residues. Germline CDR1 is LGHNA and CDR2 is YSLEER. Trimming cost V 2 bases and J 1 base, with 11 bases left between them. The chain's CDR3 is CASSQWTEINYGYTF. The CDR3, as DNA: TGCGCCAGCAGCCAATGGACAGAAATTAACTATGGCTACACCTTC.